The clone carrying this T cell receptor (beta chain) appeared a single time. PCR employed 60 Vbeta and 13 Jbeta primers. Libraries were prepared by immunoSEQ multiplex PCR; TCRdb keeps only in-frame clonotypes and omits some of them. The sample has about 150,000 clones; more than 60% are singletons. The data stem from a study of cytomegalovirus exposure and HLA in healthy donors. The CDR3 totals 11 residues. Germline CDR1 is GTSNPN and CDR2 is SVGIG (reference sequence). V was clipped by 4 bases and J by 7 bases, with 5 bases between them. Sequenced: PBMCs. V usage is TRBV30 and J usage is TRBJ1-6; D gene unclear. This TCR came from a woman in her thirties or forties in good health and CMV-seronegative. The CDR3 reads CAWTRNSPLHF. In DNA form, the CDR3 reads TGTGCCTGGACTAGAAATTCACCCCTCCACTTT.